Listed here is a single TCR beta chain. The data originate from a study of PD-L1 blockade in urothelial cancer. Study in general: About nine tenths of the roughly 30 patients were men with bladder-origin urothelial cancer. Individuals in the cohort had been given 0 to 3 earlier chemotherapy regimens.

The CDR3 extends over 14 amino acids. Looked up from germline, CDR1 is SGHAT and CDR2 is FQNNGV. V lost 5 bases, J lost 0 bases, and 11 bases lay in between. The table came from immunoSEQ multiplex PCR; TCRdb's copy has only in-frame clones and leaves some out. The sample lists under 55,000 clones, under 90% seen once, with about 5.8% in the top ten. The chain is built from TRBV11-2 and TRBJ2-7, with a possible D match to TRBD2 (6 bases). This clonotype was obtained from a man aged 35 to 55 with urothelial cancer. Sample: PBMCs, taken around atezolizumab (anti-PD-L1) treatment. The CDR3 region is CASSPGLASYEQYF. The CDR3 DNA sequence: TGTGCCAGCAGCCCGGGACTTGCCTCCTACGAGCAGTACTTC.